Listed here is a single TCR beta chain. No antigen is known for it. This specimen belongs to a study of cytomegalovirus exposure and HLA in healthy donors. Study information: In an early release, HLA-typed donors contributed approximately 80 million unique TCR sequences. Study-wide results and limits: Later analysis demonstrated an association between a missense DCLRE1C variant and TCR beta V- and J-gene trimming.

The PCR had 60 Vbeta and 13 Jbeta primers. The table came from immunoSEQ multiplex PCR; TCRdb's copy has only in-frame clones and leaves some out. Of roughly 150,000 clones detected, about 84% appear once; the ten largest clones hold 3% to 3.5%. Donors were nominally healthy when sampled, though unrecorded immune exposures were likely. The sequenced sample was PBMCs. The sequence was collected from a male donor in good health and CMV-seronegative.

CDR3 nucleotide sequence: TGTGCCAGCAGTTCGGAGGGGAGGACTGAAGCTTTCTTT. This sequence encodes CASSSEGRTEAFF. The rearrangement links TRBV6-5 to TRBJ1-1; D is perhaps TRBD1 (5 bases). CDR3 size: 13 residues. Per germline, CDR1 MNHEY and CDR2 SVGAGI. V dropped 4 bases and J dropped 5 bases, with 11 bases sitting between them.